The sequence of this TCR beta chain was determined in a study of early T cells in non-severe SARS-CoV-2 infection. Across the study: RNA in bulk from unsorted whole blood was sequenced, and chains were unpaired.

In the library, individual cDNA molecules carried attached unique molecular identifiers. TCRdb re-called the 5' RACE reads with MiXCR, one entry per CDR3 protein. This sample has tens of thousands of distinct CDR3 sequences, with approximately 10% found just once. Trimming removed 6 bases from V and 5 bases from J; junction bases left unmatched: 6. The CDR3 spans 14 residues. Germline V gives CDR1 MNHEY, CDR2 SMNVEV (reference sequence). The chain is built from TRBV27 and TRBJ1-4; 7 nucleotides align to TRBD1. This TCR was sampled from an adult who was a healthcare worker with PCR-confirmed SARS-CoV-2 infection or an uninfected control (not recorded which). Sequencing was done on a sample of whole blood. The CDR3 nucleotides are TGTGCCAGCAGAAAGACAGGGCAAAATGAAAAACTGTTTTTT. Translating it yields CASRKTGQNEKLFF.